This T cell receptor beta chain was sequenced for a study of CD4 T cells in relation to SARS-CoV-2 and coronaviruses. As for the study in general: TCR beta CDR3s were sequenced after roughly 10-day antigen culture of PBMCs. A couple of subjects were Hispanic; patients were fewer than 10 males and a few females.

The V and J ends lost 6 bases and 4 bases, in that order; junction bases with no gene match: 3. This CDR3 region has 14 residues. Germline-derived CDR1 and CDR2 are LGHDT and YNNKEL (reference sequence). Regarding this clone: Its antigen is not known.

Sequencing was performed with immunoSEQ multiplex PCR; in TCRdb, only in-frame clones are kept and a portion is missing. Among tens of thousands of clones listed, about 70% were seen once. The chain employs TRBV3-1 (or the pseudogene TRBV3-2) and TRBJ2-1; 10 bases line up with TRBD2. The TCR sequence derives from an adult with COVID-19. What was sequenced was memory CD4+ T cells from PBMCs, cultured in vitro. CDR3 protein: CASSPSGGYNEQFF. The CDR3 bases are TGTGCCAGCAGTCCTAGCGGGGGATACAATGAGCAGTTCTTC.